This T cell receptor (beta chain) was recorded in a study of shared clonotypes between healthy human individuals. Study-wide background: Donors had three CD4 naive, three CD4 memory, two CD8 naive and one CD8 memory plate apiece.

Concerning this clone itself: Its antigen is as yet unknown.

Study-wide results and limits: Genetic and exposure-history diversity was limited by the few donors.

Deletions cut 1 base from V and 6 bases from J, with 15 bases between. The CDR3 is made up of 15 amino acids. Germline-derived CDR1 and CDR2 are SEHNR and FQNEAQ (reference sequence). The repertoire was sequenced with immunoSEQ multiplex PCR; TCRdb's copy has only in-frame clones and lacks some. The sample includes around 700,000 clones, more than 70% of them seen just once. This clonotype was obtained from a woman aged 25 to 39 in good health. The sample taken for sequencing was memory CD4+ T cells sorted from blood. Subset meaning: CD45RA-negative fraction. This rearrangement joins TRBV7-9 to TRBJ1-2; D gene ambiguous. The CDR3 coding sequence is TGTGCCAGCAGCTTAGATTTAGTTATTCAACATGGCTACACCTTC. Amino acids: CASSLDLVIQHGYTF. The whole variable domain, filled in from reference TRBV7-9 and TRBJ1-2, reads DTGVSQNPRHKITKRGQNVTFRCDPISEHNRLYWYRQTLGQGPEFLTYFQNEAQLEKSRLLSDRFSAERPKGSFSTLEIQRTEQGDSAMYLCASSLDLVIQHGYTFGSGTRLTVV.